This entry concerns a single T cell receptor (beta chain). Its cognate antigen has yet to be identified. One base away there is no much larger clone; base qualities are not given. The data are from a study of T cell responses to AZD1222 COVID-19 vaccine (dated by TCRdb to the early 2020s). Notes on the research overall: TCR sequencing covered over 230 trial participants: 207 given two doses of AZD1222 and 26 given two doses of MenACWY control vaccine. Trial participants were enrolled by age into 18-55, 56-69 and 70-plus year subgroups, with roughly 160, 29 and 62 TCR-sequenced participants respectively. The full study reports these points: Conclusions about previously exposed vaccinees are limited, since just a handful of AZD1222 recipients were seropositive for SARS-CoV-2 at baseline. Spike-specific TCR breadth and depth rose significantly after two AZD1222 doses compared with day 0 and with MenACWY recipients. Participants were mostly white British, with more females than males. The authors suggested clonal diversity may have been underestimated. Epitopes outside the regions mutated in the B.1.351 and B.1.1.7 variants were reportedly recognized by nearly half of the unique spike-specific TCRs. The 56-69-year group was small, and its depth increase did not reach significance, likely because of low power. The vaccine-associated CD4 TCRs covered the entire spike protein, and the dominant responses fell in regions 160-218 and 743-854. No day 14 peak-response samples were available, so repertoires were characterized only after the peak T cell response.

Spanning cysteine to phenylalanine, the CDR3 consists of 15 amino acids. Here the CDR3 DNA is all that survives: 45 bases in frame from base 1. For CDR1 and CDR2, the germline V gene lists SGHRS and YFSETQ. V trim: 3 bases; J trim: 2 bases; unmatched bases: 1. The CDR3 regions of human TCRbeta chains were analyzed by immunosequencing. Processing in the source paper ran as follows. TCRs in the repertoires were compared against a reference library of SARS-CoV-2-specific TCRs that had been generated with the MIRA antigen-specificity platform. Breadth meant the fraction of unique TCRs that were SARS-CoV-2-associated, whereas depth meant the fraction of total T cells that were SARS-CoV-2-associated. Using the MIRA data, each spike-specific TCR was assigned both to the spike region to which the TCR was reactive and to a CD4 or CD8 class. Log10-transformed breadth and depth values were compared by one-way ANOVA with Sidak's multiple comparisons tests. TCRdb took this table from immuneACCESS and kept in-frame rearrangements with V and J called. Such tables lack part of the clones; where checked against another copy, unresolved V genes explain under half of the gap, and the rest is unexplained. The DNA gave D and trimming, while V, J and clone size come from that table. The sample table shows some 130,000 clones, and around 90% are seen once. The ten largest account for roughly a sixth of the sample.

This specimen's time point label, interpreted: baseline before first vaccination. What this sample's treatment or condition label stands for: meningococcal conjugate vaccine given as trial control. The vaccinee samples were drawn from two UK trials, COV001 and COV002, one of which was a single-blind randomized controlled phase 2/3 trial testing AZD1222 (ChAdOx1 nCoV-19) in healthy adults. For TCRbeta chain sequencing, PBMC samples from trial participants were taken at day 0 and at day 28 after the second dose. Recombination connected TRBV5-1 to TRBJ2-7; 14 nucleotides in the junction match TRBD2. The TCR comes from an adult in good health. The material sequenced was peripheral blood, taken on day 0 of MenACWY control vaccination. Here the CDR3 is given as CASSSGLAGAYEQYF. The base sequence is TGCGCCAGCAGCTCGGGACTAGCGGGAGCCTACGAGCAGTACTTC.